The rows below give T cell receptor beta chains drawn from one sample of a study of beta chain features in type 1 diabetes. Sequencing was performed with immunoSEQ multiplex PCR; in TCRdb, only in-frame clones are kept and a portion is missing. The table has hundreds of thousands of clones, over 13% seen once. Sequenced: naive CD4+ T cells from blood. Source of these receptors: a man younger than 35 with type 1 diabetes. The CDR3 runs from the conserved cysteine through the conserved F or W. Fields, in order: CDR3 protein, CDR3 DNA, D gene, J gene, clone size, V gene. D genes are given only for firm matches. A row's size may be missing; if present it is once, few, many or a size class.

CASSRSQEGYEQYF | TGCGCCAGCAGCCGCTCCCAGGAAGGTTACGAGCAGTACTTC | NA | TRBJ2-7 | few | TRBV4-3
CAWTDSFYGYTF | TGTGCCTGGACCGACAGTTTCTATGGCTACACCTTC | NA | TRBJ1-2 | few | TRBV30
CASSYRGGGNQPQHF | TGTGCCAGCAGTTACCGGGGAGGGGGCAATCAGCCCCAGCATTTT | NA | TRBJ1-5 | NA | TRBV6-5
CASRAGWGDTQYF | TGTGCCAGCCGGGCGGGTTGGGGAGATACGCAGTATTTT | NA | TRBJ2-3 | few | TRBV5-4
CASSANQPQHF | TGTGCCAGCAGTGCCAATCAGCCCCAGCATTTT | NA | TRBJ1-5 | few | TRBV6-5
CAWCVRDRGEAFF | TGTGCCTGGTGTGTACGGGACAGGGGAGAAGCTTTCTTT | TRBD1 | TRBJ1-1 | NA | TRBV30
CASSLQGIYGYTF | TGTGCCAGCAGTCTACAGGGGATCTATGGCTACACCTTC | TRBD1 | TRBJ1-2 | NA | TRBV28
CASSLGGAEDTQYF | TGCGCCAGCAGCTTGGGAGGTGCCGAAGATACGCAGTATTTT | NA | TRBJ2-3 | few | TRBV5-1
CASSPTSDLTYEQYF | TGTGCCAGCAGCCCCACGTCGGATTTAACGTACGAGCAGTACTTC | NA | TRBJ2-7 | NA | TRBV7-2
CASSYLAGVNEQYF | TGTGCCAGCAGTTACCTAGCGGGAGTAAACGAGCAGTACTTC | TRBD2 | TRBJ2-7 | NA | TRBV6-6
CASSLRQGSYSGANVLTF | TGTGCCAGCAGCTTAAGACAGGGTTCTTACTCTGGGGCCAACGTCCTGACTTTC | TRBD1 | TRBJ2-6 | NA | TRBV7-2
CASSHPKLGTQYF | TGTGCCAGCAGCCACCCGAAACTGGGGACGCAGTATTTT | NA | TRBJ2-3 | NA | TRBV11-3
CATGTFQETQYF | TGTGCCACCGGGACGTTCCAAGAGACCCAGTACTTC | NA | TRBJ2-5 | few | TRBV28
CAWRTTSGTDTQYF | TGTGCCTGGAGGACGACTAGCGGGACAGATACGCAGTATTTT | TRBD2 | TRBJ2-3 | few | TRBV30
CASSFNWNTEAFF | TGTGCCAGCAGTTTTAACTGGAACACTGAAGCTTTCTTT | NA | TRBJ1-1 | NA | TRBV9
CSASGFSEQFF | TGCAGTGCTAGCGGATTCAGTGAGCAGTTCTTC | NA | TRBJ2-1 | few | TRBV20-1
CAWGSGGEAFF | TGTGCCTGGGGTTCAGGAGGGGAAGCTTTCTTT | NA | TRBJ1-1 | NA | TRBV30
CASSLADQETQYF | TGTGCCAGCAGCTTAGCGGACCAAGAGACCCAGTACTTC | NA | TRBJ2-5 | NA | TRBV7-6
CASSFDGVSTDTQYF | TGTGCCAGCAGCTTCGACGGGGTTAGCACAGATACGCAGTATTTT | NA | TRBJ2-3 | few | TRBV7-9
CSVRFLEGITDTQYF | TGCAGCGTTAGATTTTTAGAGGGGATCACAGATACGCAGTATTTT | NA | TRBJ2-3 | few | TRBV29-1
CASSQVNTGELFF | TGTGCCAGCAGCCAAGTTAACACCGGGGAGCTGTTTTTT | NA | TRBJ2-2 | NA | TRBV14
CASSIGAGRGNEQYF | TGCGCCAGCAGCATCGGAGCGGGACGGGGAAACGAGCAGTACTTC | TRBD2 | TRBJ2-7 | few | TRBV5-1
CASSWDRGGEKLFF | TGTGCCAGCAGCTGGGACAGGGGCGGTGAAAAACTGTTTTTT | TRBD1 | TRBJ1-4 | NA | TRBV5-5
CASSSGTSGAGELFF | TGTGCCAGCAGCTCTGGGACTAGCGGGGCCGGGGAGCTGTTTTTT | TRBD2 | TRBJ2-2 | NA | TRBV7-9
CSVGLAGGRDTQYF | TGCAGCGTGGGACTAGCGGGAGGGAGGGATACGCAGTATTTT | TRBD2 | TRBJ2-3 | NA | TRBV29-1
CASSPDRGGQPQHF | TGTGCCAGTAGTCCGGACAGGGGAGGACAGCCCCAGCATTTT | TRBD1 | TRBJ1-5 | few | TRBV19
CASGRPGGNIQYF | TGTGCCAGCGGCCGCCCGGGGGGAAACATTCAGTACTTC | TRBD2 | TRBJ2-4 | NA | TRBV7-2
CAPCQGCQETQYF | TGTGCCCCTTGCCAGGGGTGTCAAGAGACCCAGTACTTC | NA | TRBJ2-5 | NA | TRBV27
CASTAGTGDTQYF | TGTGCCAGCACGGCGGGGACAGGGGATACGCAGTATTTT | TRBD1 | TRBJ2-3 | few | TRBV6-6
CSVVRVRSNEQFF | TGCAGCGTTGTCAGGGTACGGTCGAATGAGCAGTTCTTC | NA | TRBJ2-1 | few | TRBV29-1
CASSPREPLADNNEQFF | TGTGCCAGTAGCCCTCGAGAGCCCCTAGCGGATAACAATGAGCAGTTCTTC | TRBD2 | TRBJ2-1 | few | TRBV19
CASGVGDQPQHF | TGTGCTAGTGGGGTCGGGGATCAGCCCCAGCATTTT | NA | TRBJ1-5 | few | TRBV12-5
CASSWGGSMNTEAFF | TGTGCCAGCAGCTGGGGGGGATCGATGAACACTGAAGCTTTCTTT | NA | TRBJ1-1 | NA | TRBV6-5
CASSADSGQNTEAFF | TGTGCCAGCAGCGCCGACTCGGGACAGAACACTGAAGCTTTCTTT | NA | TRBJ1-1 | NA | TRBV9
CSVEFRQGAYEQFF | TGCAGCGTTGAATTCCGGCAGGGGGCCTATGAGCAGTTCTTC | TRBD1 | TRBJ2-1 | NA | TRBV29-1
CASSLAVGGVIDTQYF | TGTGCCAGCAGCTTAGCGGTAGGCGGGGTCATAGATACGCAGTATTTT | NA | TRBJ2-3 | NA | TRBV7-2
CASSLGVGGPYYEQYF | TGTGCCAGCAGCCTAGGCGTGGGGGGGCCTTATTACGAGCAGTACTTC | NA | TRBJ2-7 | few | TRBV28
CASSRDGGNYGYTF | TGTGCCAGCAGCCGGGACGGAGGAAACTATGGCTACACCTTC | NA | TRBJ1-2 | NA | TRBV27
CASSLTGDAYEQYF | TGTGCCAGCAGCTTGACCGGGGACGCCTACGAGCAGTACTTC | NA | TRBJ2-7 | once | TRBV5-6
CAWRPQTLGEQFF | TGTGCCTGGAGGCCACAGACTTTGGGTGAGCAGTTCTTC | NA | TRBJ2-1 | NA | TRBV30
CASSPRQGGHNEQFF | TGTGCCAGCAGCCCACGGCAGGGGGGTCATAATGAGCAGTTCTTC | NA | TRBJ2-1 | few | TRBV7-2
CAWSYLRVASRRTEAFF | TGTGCCTGGAGTTACCTGAGGGTGGCTTCCAGGCGAACTGAAGCTTTCTTT | NA | TRBJ1-1 | NA | TRBV30
CASSSLTGEGETQYF | TGTGCCAGCAGCTCCCTGACAGGGGAAGGGGAGACCCAGTACTTC | TRBD1 | TRBJ2-5 | NA | TRBV11-2
CSAVTGEVNSPLHF | TGCAGCGCCGTGACAGGGGAGGTGAATTCACCCCTCCACTTT | TRBD1 | TRBJ1-6 | few | TRBV29-1
CASRPTGGYEQYF | TGTGCCAGCAGACCCACAGGGGGCTACGAGCAGTACTTC | TRBD1 | TRBJ2-7 | few | TRBV28
CASSVGGRGYNEQFF | TGTGCCAGCAGCGTGGGCGGGAGAGGTTACAATGAGCAGTTCTTC | TRBD2 | TRBJ2-1 | NA | TRBV9
CASTKRRDRADTQYF | TGTGCCAGCACCAAACGTAGGGACAGGGCAGATACGCAGTATTTT | TRBD1 | TRBJ2-3 | NA | TRBV25-1